Listed here are 29 T cell receptor beta chains from one sample, sequenced in a study of PD-1 blockade in mismatch repair-deficient tumors. Only in-frame clones appear in the TCRdb table, and some are missing; sequencing was by immunoSEQ multiplex PCR. The table has some 51,000 clones, more than 65% seen once. This specimen was peripheral blood, taken approximately 20 weeks after starting pembrolizumab. These receptor sequences come from an adult with mismatch repair-deficient cancer.

The chain recombines TRBV7-6 with TRBJ2-7; 7 bases align to TRBD2. This CDR3 comprises 15 residues. Germline lookup yields CDR1 SGHVS and CDR2 FNYEAQ. The V gene end was trimmed by 1 base and the J gene end by 2 bases; junction bases not matched to a gene: 5. The DNA for the CDR3 is TGTGCCAGCAGCTTAGGAGGCGGGAGAGCCTACGAGCAGTACTTC. This encodes CASSLGGGRAYEQYF.

The rearrangement joins TRBV19 to TRBJ2-5; 10 bases are a match to TRBD2. CDR3 size: 15 residues. CDR1 is LNHDA and CDR2 is SQIVND in the germline V gene (reference sequence). The V segment lost 7 bases and the J segment 4 bases; nucleotides outside the gene matches: 9. The CDR3 DNA reads as TGTGCCAGTACCCCAACTAGCGGGATTGGAGAGACCCAGTACTTC. This encodes CASTPTSGIGETQYF.

A note on this clone: One end of the junction does not line up with germline, which may come from a read error. CDR3 sequence (DNA): TGTGCTAGCAGCCGAGGCCAAGAGACCCAGTACTTC. Its protein is CASSRGQETQYF. The chain couples TRBV7-7 to TRBJ2-5; D remains unclear. The germline V gene encodes CDR1 SSHAT and CDR2 FNYEAQ (reference sequence). The CDR3 covers 12 residues.

This clone has only a few counts. This chain joins TRBV9 and TRBJ1-5; TRBD1 matches at 8 bases. V lost 4 bases to trimming and J lost 7 bases; unmatched junction nucleotides: 4. This CDR3 spans 13 amino acids. Germline values: CDR1 SGDLS, CDR2 YYNGEE. CDR3 bases: TGTGCCAGCAGCATGACAGGGGTCCAGCCCCAGCATTTT. Amino acids: CASSMTGVQPQHF.

The J gene is TRBJ1-4, the V gene TRBV7-2, with no clear D. Trimming cost V 5 bases and J 8 bases, with 12 bases left between them. The CDR3 length is 13 residues. Germline V CDR1 and CDR2: SGHTA, FQGNSA. CDR3: CASSPGIVEKLFF. The CDR3 region has the DNA TGTGCCAGCAGCCCGGGGATTGTCGAAAAACTGTTTTTT.

This clone appeared a single time. The chain uses TRBV5-4 and TRBJ2-5, with TRBD2 identical over 11 bases. V was pared by 0 bases and J by 5 bases, with 9 bases of the junction left unmatched. Germline loops: CDR1 SGHNT, CDR2 YYREEE (reference sequence). This CDR3 has 17 residues. This CDR3 is CASSLALAGARPETQYF. The CDR3 DNA reads TGTGCCAGCAGCTTGGCACTAGCGGGAGCACGGCCCGAGACCCAGTACTTC.

The chain joins TRBV15 to TRBJ2-5, with D possibly matching TRBD1 (6 bases). The V end was cut by 5 bases, the J end by 5 bases, with 12 bases between. In germline, CDR1 is LNHNV, CDR2 YYDKDF (reference sequence). The CDR3 sequence is 13 residues long. CDR3 coding DNA: TGTGCCACCAGCTGGGACACGGGGGAGACCCAGTACTTC. Translated: CATSWDTGETQYF.

About this clone itself: Other DNA variants within this sample encode the same CDR3. This chain joins TRBV19 and TRBJ1-3; D unresolved. CDR3 length: 12 residues. The ends were cut back, 4 bases at V and 3 bases at J, with 4 bases in the middle. CDR1 and CDR2 from the germline V gene are LNHDA and SQIVND (reference sequence). This CDR3 is CASSTDGNTIYF. The CDR3 region has the DNA TGTGCCAGTAGTACAGATGGAAACACCATATATTTT.

The chain is built from TRBV18 and TRBJ1-2, with D tentatively TRBD1 (6 bases). Germline V gives CDR1 KGHSH, CDR2 LQKENI. There are 14 residues in the CDR3. V was trimmed by 2 bases and J by 7 bases, leaving 14 bases between them. CDR3 region: CASSPDGQGSGYTF. Here the CDR3 DNA reads TGTGCCAGCTCACCAGACGGGCAGGGGTCTGGCTACACCTTC.

In its sample, this clone was seen once. The chain couples TRBV7-9 to TRBJ1-2; 7 nucleotides line up with TRBD1. CDR1 is SEHNR, CDR2 FQNEAQ, per germline (reference sequence). This CDR3 spans 14 amino acids. V shed 5 bases, J shed 5 bases, and the junction held 8 bases outside the gene matches. The CDR3 here is CASSLGTVLYGYTF. CDR3 DNA: TGTGCCAGCAGCCTCGGGACAGTTCTGTATGGCTACACCTTC.

This sequence joins TRBV5-6 and TRBJ1-2; weak D call: TRBD1 (5 bases). Looked up from germline, CDR1 is SGHDT and CDR2 is YYEEEE. Trimming pared 2 bases from V and 4 bases from J, leaving 12 bases between. The CDR3 is 14 amino acids. CDR3 sequence: CASSFEGSGYGYTF. The CDR3 region has the DNA TGTGCCAGCAGCTTTGAGGGGTCGGGCTATGGCTACACCTTC.

To note about this clone: Other DNA sequences in this sample translate to the same CDR3. The rearrangement links TRBV4-3 to TRBJ1-1; no clear D. V lost 2 bases and J lost 8, with 6 bases in between. The CDR3 is 11 residues long. In germline, CDR1 is LGHNA, CDR2 YSLEER. CDR3 loop: CASSQFGEAFF. DNA of the CDR3: TGCGCCAGCAGCCAATTCGGCGAAGCTTTCTTT.

The rearrangement joins TRBV11-3 to TRBJ2-3; no clear D gene. CDR1 is SGHNT and CDR2 is YENEEA in the germline V gene. The V and J ends lost 7 bases and 0 bases respectively, with 8 bases between them. There are 13 residues in the CDR3. DNA of the CDR3: TGTGCCAGCAAGGGCAGTAGCACAGATACGCAGTATTTT. Translation gives CASKGSSTDTQYF.

DNA of the CDR3: TGTGCCAGCAGCCAAGGCCAGGGATGGGGCACTGAAGCTTTCTTT. It codes for CASSQGQGWGTEAFF. The chain is built from TRBV14 and TRBJ1-1, with a weak D call TRBD1 (5 bases). Germline values: CDR1 SGHDN, CDR2 FVKESK. V was trimmed by 1 base and J by 4 bases, leaving 13 bases between them. The CDR3 covers 15 residues.

Only one count was recorded for this clone. This chain joins TRBV4-1 and TRBJ2-1, with a possible D match to TRBD2 (5 bases). The CDR3 is 16 residues long. From germline, CDR1 is MGHRA and CDR2 YSYEKL. V lost 2 bases to trimming and J lost 2 bases, with 13 bases between them. The CDR3 DNA follows: TGCGCCAGCAGCCAACCTGGACTTCGTCCCTACAATGAGCAGTTCTTC. It is translated as CASSQPGLRPYNEQFF.

This rearrangement joins TRBV11-3 to TRBJ2-1; TRBD2 matches at 9 bases. Germline CDR1 and CDR2: SGHNT and YENEEA. There are 15 residues in the CDR3. V was pared by 5 bases and J by 7 bases, with 9 bases of the junction left unmatched. The CDR3 DNA is TGTGCCAGCAGCCGACATAGCGGGAGCATAAATGAGCAGTTCTTC. This gives the protein CASSRHSGSINEQFF.

The V and J genes are TRBV6-1 and TRBJ1-2, with a weak D call TRBD1 (5 bases). CDR1 is MNHNS and CDR2 is SASEGT in the germline V gene. Trimming left V 5 bases short and J 6 bases short, with 13 bases between. CDR3 length equals 13 residues. The CDR3 reads CASSPLMTDGYTF. DNA for the CDR3: TGTGCCAGCAGTCCCCTAATGACAGATGGCTACACCTTC.

This clone was counted a few times. The genes are TRBV6-5 and TRBJ2-7, with D uncertain. This CDR3 has 15 residues. Trimming shortened V by 4 bases and J by 0 bases, and 13 bases separated the two germline ends. CDR1 and CDR2 from the germline V gene are MNHEY and SVGAGI. The CDR3 bases are TGTGCCAGCAGTTCAATAGGGCAGAGCTCCTACGAGCAGTACTTC. Protein: CASSSIGQSSYEQYF.

The gene calls are TRBV19 and TRBJ1-5; the D gene is possibly TRBD1 (6 bases). Germline CDR1 is LNHDA and CDR2 is SQIVND (reference sequence). V lost 1 base, J lost 5 bases, and 9 bases lay in between. This CDR3 contains 14 residues. As DNA, the CDR3 is TGTGCCAGTAGTATAGGCAGGGGAGATCAGCCCCAGCATTTT. This translates into CASSIGRGDQPQHF.

This chain links TRBV7-9 with TRBJ2-5; the D call may be TRBD1 or TRBD2 (5 bases each). Germline assignment: CDR1 SEHNR and CDR2 FQNEAQ (reference sequence). The CDR3 runs 13 residues. The germline V and J ends were trimmed by 4 bases and 1 base, with 7 bases remaining between them. The DNA of the CDR3 is TGTGCCAGCAGCTGGGGGACCCAAGAGACCCAGTACTTC. Its translation: CASSWGTQETQYF.

J is TRBJ1-2 and V is TRBV6-5; 10 bases are a match to TRBD1. The CDR3 runs to 15 residues. Trimming removed 6 bases from V and 0 bases from J; junction bases left unmatched: 4. Germline V CDR1 and CDR2: MNHEY, SVGAGI. The CDR3 spells CASSFGTGANYGYTF. The CDR3 DNA reads as TGTGCCAGCAGCTTCGGGACAGGGGCTAACTATGGCTACACCTTC.

The rearrangement joins TRBV25-1 to TRBJ2-1; D possibly corresponds to TRBD2 (5 bases). V was clipped by 6 bases and J by 1 base, with 16 bases between them. The length of the CDR3 is 16 residues. Per the germline V gene, CDR1 is MGHDK and CDR2 is SYGVNS. CDR3 amino acids: CASREEGARSYNEQFF. The DNA of the CDR3 is TGTGCCAGCAGGGAGGAAGGAGCTAGGTCCTACAATGAGCAGTTCTTC.

The chain carries TRBV27 and TRBJ1-5; TRBD1 matches at 7 bases. V trimming: 5 bases; J trimming: 4 bases; junction bases outside the gene matches: 8. Germline V gene sequence: CDR1 MNHEY, CDR2 SMNVEV (reference sequence). CDR3 length equals 15 residues. This chain's CDR3 is CASSLRQGLNQPQHF. CDR3 coding DNA: TGTGCCAGCAGTCTACGACAGGGTTTGAATCAGCCCCAGCATTTT.

The chain links TRBV25-1 to TRBJ2-1; 10 bases are shared with TRBD2. Germline assignment: CDR1 MGHDK and CDR2 SYGVNS. CDR3 length: 14 residues. V lost 5 bases to trimming and J lost 9 bases; unmatched junction nucleotides: 7. In DNA, the CDR3 is TGTGCCAGCAGTATCCTAGCGGGAGACCCTGAGCAGTTCTTC. The encoded protein is CASSILAGDPEQFF.

The gene calls are TRBV19 and TRBJ2-7; D not certain. CDR3 size: 16 residues. Trimming stripped 3 bases from V and 0 bases from J, with 15 bases between. The germline V gene has CDR1 LNHDA and CDR2 SQIVND (reference sequence). In nucleotides, the CDR3 is TGTGCCAGTAGTATTACCGGCGGACCCAGCTCCTACGAGCAGTACTTC. It yields the protein CASSITGGPSSYEQYF.

CDR3 DNA: TGTGCCAGCAGCTCCGGCCCTTACGAGCAGTACTTC. This gives the protein CASSSGPYEQYF. The chain is built from TRBV11-2 and TRBJ2-7; D ambiguous. This CDR3 comprises 12 residues. Germline V gives CDR1 SGHAT, CDR2 FQNNGV. Trimming left V 4 bases short and J 4 bases short, with 8 bases between.

V is TRBV11-3 and J is TRBJ2-7, with 10 bases lining up with TRBD2. CDR1 and CDR2 from the germline V gene are SGHNT and YENEEA. This CDR3 spans 16 amino acids. The ends lost 5 bases at V and 5 bases at J; junction bases unmatched: 12. The CDR3 DNA sequence: TGTGCCAGCAGCATAAGCGGGAGGGCGAGTAGGAACGAGCAGTACTTC. The encoded protein is CASSISGRASRNEQYF.

The chain joins TRBV9 to TRBJ2-5; no reliable D call. Per germline, CDR1 SGDLS and CDR2 YYNGEE. Trimming left V 3 bases short and J 1 base short, with 4 bases between. The CDR3 extends over 12 amino acids. The CDR3 DNA reads as TGTGCCAGCAGCGCGGTCCAAGAGACCCAGTACTTC. This encodes CASSAVQETQYF. The full variable domain, its missing parts supplied by reference TRBV9 and TRBJ2-5, is DSGVTQTPKHLITATGQRVTLRCSPRSGDLSVYWYQQSLDQGLQFLIQYYNGEERAKGNILERFSAQQFPDLHSELNLSSLELGDSALYFCASSAVQETQYFGPGTRLLVL.

V usage is TRBV6-5 and J usage is TRBJ2-7; the match to TRBD1 covers 11 bases. This CDR3 spans 15 amino acids. V lost 2 bases and J lost 4; bases outside the gene matches: 4. The V gene's germline CDR1 is MNHEY and CDR2 SVGAGI. The CDR3 DNA sequence: TGTGCCAGCAGTTACGCTGGGACAGGGGGTTACGAGCAGTACTTC. It specifies CASSYAGTGGYEQYF.